The 20 T cell receptor beta chains in this list originate from one sample, sequenced in a study of T cell changes during pregnancy in multiple sclerosis. The repertoire was sequenced with immunoSEQ multiplex PCR; TCRdb's copy has only in-frame clones and lacks some. In the table there are about 34,000 clones, roughly 93% of which are singletons. Material: peripheral blood, obtained in the second trimester of pregnancy. Receptor source: a female donor in good health, enrolled as a control in a pregnancy study.

The chain couples TRBV19 to TRBJ2-2; D is possibly TRBD1 (7 bases). The V gene lost 7 bases and the J gene lost 6 bases, with 18 bases spanning the gap. The germline gives CDR1 LNHDA, CDR2 SQIVND (reference sequence). The CDR3 covers 15 residues. CDR3 region: CASTRQGLPAGELFF. As DNA, the CDR3 is TGTGCCAGTACCCGACAGGGACTCCCGGCCGGGGAGCTGTTTTTT.

The CDR3 reads CASSVGGQDYEQYF. The DNA for the CDR3 is TGTGCCAGCAGCGTAGGGGGACAAGACTACGAGCAGTACTTC. J is TRBJ2-7 and V is TRBV9, with D possibly matching TRBD1 (6 bases). Germline-derived CDR1 and CDR2 are SGDLS and YYNGEE. Trimming took 0 bases from V and 3 from J, leaving 10 bases between them. The CDR3 has 14 residues.

V and J are TRBV7-9 and TRBJ2-1; 14 bases line up with TRBD2. V lost 0 bases, J lost 7 bases, and 11 bases stayed unmatched. This CDR3 is built from 19 residues. The germline gives CDR1 SEHNR, CDR2 FQNEAQ (reference sequence). DNA of the CDR3: TGTGCCAGCAGCTTAGCACCCCCGGGACTAGCGGGAGTATCTAATGAGCAGTTCTTC. Amino acids: CASSLAPPGLAGVSNEQFF.

The V and J genes are TRBV19 and TRBJ1-1, with TRBD1 identical over 7 bases. The CDR3 is 16 residues long. V lost 7 bases to trimming and J lost 4 bases; unmatched junction nucleotides: 15. Germline-derived CDR1 and CDR2 are LNHDA and SQIVND (reference sequence). The DNA of the CDR3 is TGTGCCAGTATCCCCCTTCGACAGGGAACGGGCACTGAAGCTTTCTTT. Translated, it gives CASIPLRQGTGTEAFF.

The V gene is TRBV27, the J gene TRBJ1-5; 8 bases are a match to TRBD1. Trimming at V came to 3 bases and at J to 9 bases, leaving 7 bases not matched to a gene. Germline assignment: CDR1 MNHEY and CDR2 SMNVEV (reference sequence). The CDR3 spans 14 residues. DNA for the CDR3: TGTGCCAGCAGTTTGGGAGGACAGGGTCGGCCCCAGCATTTT. Amino acids: CASSLGGQGRPQHF.

This chain joins TRBV29-1 and TRBJ1-2, with no clear D. The ends were cut back, 3 bases at V and 2 bases at J, with 16 bases in the middle. Germline V CDR1 and CDR2: SQVTM, ANQGSEA. This CDR3 spans 15 amino acids. The CDR3 region is CSVDSRNSMNYGYTF. In nucleotides, the CDR3 is TGCAGCGTTGACTCCCGGAACAGCATGAACTATGGCTACACCTTC.

The chain links TRBV4-3 to TRBJ2-1; TRBD2 matches at 8 bases. CDR3 length: 14 residues. Trimming removed 3 bases from V and 4 bases from J; junction bases left unmatched: 2. CDR1 LGHNA and CDR2 YSLEER come from the germline V gene. CDR3 nucleotide sequence: TGCGCCAGCAGCCATAGCGGGGATTACAATGAGCAGTTCTTC. Amino acid sequence: CASSHSGDYNEQFF.

The CDR3 region has the DNA TGCGCCACCAACTCCCCCGGAGCAAACACCGGGGAGCTGTTTTTT. Translation gives CATNSPGANTGELFF. The rearrangement links TRBV10-2 to TRBJ2-2; D is unresolved. Between the trimmed V and J ends, which lost 10 bases and 2 bases, there was a span of 17 bases. The germline gives CDR1 WSHSY, CDR2 SAAADI. CDR3 length: 15 residues.

This clone appeared once. The chain carries TRBV6-5 and TRBJ2-3; no definite D call. Germline V gene sequence: CDR1 MNHEY, CDR2 SVGAGI. The CDR3 runs to 13 residues. V was trimmed by 6 bases and J by 4 bases, leaving 11 bases between them. CDR3 in DNA: TGTGCCAGCAGCCCCCCTCCCCCAGATACGCAGTATTTT. Encoded protein: CASSPPPPDTQYF.

This clone was observed a handful of times. This chain uses TRBV5-1 with TRBJ1-1, with 8 bases fitting TRBD1. The germline V gene has CDR1 SGHRS and CDR2 YFSETQ. The CDR3 runs to 13 residues. Trimming removed 4 bases from V and 11 bases from J; junction bases left unmatched: 10. The CDR3 region is CASSPDREGTAFF. CDR3 nucleotide sequence: TGCGCCAGCAGCCCGGACAGGGAAGGAACCGCTTTCTTT.

The chain is built from TRBV7-2 and TRBJ2-3; 15 bases are shared with TRBD2. V lost 5 bases, J lost 4 bases, and 7 bases stayed unmatched. The CDR3 contains 17 residues. CDR1 and CDR2 (germline): SGHTA, FQGNSA. The CDR3 nucleotides read TGTGCCAGCAGCCCGACTCGGACTAGCGGGGGGGCAGATACGCAGTATTTT. It encodes CASSPTRTSGGADTQYF.

This clone was seen a handful of times. This chain joins TRBV6-5 and TRBJ1-1, with a tentative D call TRBD1 (5 bases). The V gene's germline CDR1 is MNHEY and CDR2 SVGAGI. Trimming pared 5 bases from V and 1 base from J, leaving 8 bases between. The CDR3 contains 13 residues. Written as DNA, the CDR3 is TGTGCCAGCAGTCCACAGGAGAACACTGAAGCTTTCTTT. This translates into CASSPQENTEAFF.

This chain uses TRBV7-8 with TRBJ1-3; D gene uncertain. Trimming stripped 5 bases from V and 2 bases from J, with 13 bases between. This CDR3 spans 15 amino acids. Germline V lookup: CDR1 SGHVS, CDR2 FQNEAQ. The CDR3 DNA reads TGTGCCAGCAGCAACCCCCGCGTCGCTGGAAACACCATATATTTT. Amino acids: CASSNPRVAGNTIYF.

There are a few counts of this clone. The genes are TRBV27 and TRBJ2-7; 8 positions agree with TRBD1. Unmatched junction bases numbered 13, after V lost 3 bases and J lost 3 bases. The CDR3 loop spans 17 amino acids. Germline V lookup: CDR1 MNHEY, CDR2 SMNVEV (reference sequence). The CDR3 coding sequence is TGTGCCAGCAGTTTTAGAGGCCCGGGACAGGCCATCTACGAGCAGTACTTC. Its translation: CASSFRGPGQAIYEQYF.

The CDR3 sequence is CASKLAGSTDTQYF. The CDR3 DNA reads TGTGCCAGTAAGCTAGCGGGAAGCACAGATACGCAGTATTTT. The chain joins TRBV19 to TRBJ2-3, with 9 nucleotides matching TRBD2. The CDR3 spans 14 residues. Trimming removed 7 bases from V and 0 bases from J; junction bases left unmatched: 2. CDR1 is LNHDA and CDR2 is SQIVND in the germline V gene (reference sequence).

This clone appeared a single time. The chain joins TRBV27 to TRBJ1-2; no reliable D call. This CDR3 region has 13 residues. V lost 2 bases and J 8 bases, leaving 12 bases between the germline ends. Per the germline V gene, CDR1 is MNHEY and CDR2 is SMNVEV (reference sequence). CDR3 region: CASSLGPMSGYTF. CDR3 DNA sequence: TGTGCCAGCAGTTTAGGGCCAATGAGCGGCTACACCTTC.

CDR3 DNA sequence: TGTGCCAGCAGCTTGGGCCTAGCGGGAGGAGGTACCTACGAGCAGTACTTC. Residues: CASSLGLAGGGTYEQYF. J is TRBJ2-7 and V is TRBV5-4; 11 bases map to TRBD2. The CDR3 is 17 amino acids. Germline CDR1 reads SGHNT; CDR2 reads YYREEE (reference sequence). The V segment lost 0 bases and the J segment 2 bases; nucleotides outside the gene matches: 7.

This chain uses TRBV2 with TRBJ2-2; 10 bases agree with TRBD1. The CDR3 runs 14 residues. Unmatched junction bases numbered 3, after V lost 6 bases and J lost 5 bases. Germline V CDR1 and CDR2: SNHLY, FYNNEI. The CDR3 here is CASSRDRGTGELFF. CDR3 in DNA: TGTGCCAGCAGCCGGGACAGGGGAACCGGGGAGCTGTTTTTT.

The chain carries TRBV25-1 and TRBJ1-6, with 8 positions matching TRBD1. This CDR3 has 12 amino acids. The V gene end was trimmed by 5 bases and the J gene end by 12 bases; junction bases not matched to a gene: 3. The germline gives CDR1 MGHDK, CDR2 SYGVNS. CDR3 residues: CASSHRGLPLHF. CDR3 in DNA: TGTGCCAGCAGTCACAGGGGGTTACCCCTCCACTTT.

The chain combines TRBV6-6 with TRBJ2-2; a weak D match, TRBD2 (6 bases). Germline V gives CDR1 MNHNY, CDR2 SVGAGI (reference sequence). The CDR3 runs to 15 residues. V lost 5 bases and J 4 bases, leaving 14 bases between the germline ends. The CDR3 DNA is TGTGCCAGCAGTCAGACGGGACTTTTCACCGGGGAGCTGTTTTTT. This sequence encodes CASSQTGLFTGELFF.